These 24 T cell receptor beta chains came from one sample sequenced in a study of Ad26.COV2.S vaccination and SARS-CoV-2 variants. Sequencing was performed with immunoSEQ multiplex PCR; in TCRdb, only in-frame clones are kept and a portion is missing. The table includes 350,000 to 600,000 clones, around 89% detected once. The treatment here: some 20 received Ad26.COV2.S at low or high dose, single or two shots; roughly five received placebo; per-sample allocation not given. Sampling occurred on day 63 after the first vaccine or placebo injection. This sample comprised peripheral blood, obtained in a trial of Ad26.COV2.S vaccine versus placebo. The receptors shown here come from a person aged 18 to 59 who received the Ad26.COV2.S COVID-19 vaccine or a placebo.

Concerning this clone itself: The sample contains more than one DNA sequence encoding this CDR3. The gene calls are TRBV18 and TRBJ1-3; possibly TRBD1 for D (6 bases). V lost 3 bases and J 0 bases, leaving 9 bases between the germline ends. Germline-derived CDR1 and CDR2 are KGHSH and LQKENI. The CDR3 loop spans 15 amino acids. The CDR3 is CASSPKQGSGNTIYF. The CDR3 coding sequence is TGTGCCAGCTCACCCAAACAGGGCTCTGGAAACACCATATATTTT.

Written as DNA, the CDR3 is TGTGCCTGGAGTAGGGGCACAGATACGCAGTATTTT. As protein: CAWSRGTDTQYF. The chain couples TRBV30 to TRBJ2-3; D unclear. The germline V gene encodes CDR1 GTSNPN and CDR2 SVGIG (reference sequence). V dropped 2 bases and J dropped 1 base, with 4 bases sitting between them. The CDR3 has 12 residues.

This chain joins TRBV14 and TRBJ2-1; D call uncertain. This CDR3 comprises 14 residues. CDR1 is SGHDN, CDR2 FVKESK, per germline. Deletions cut 5 bases from V and 4 bases from J, with 12 bases between. The CDR3 sequence is CASSSPPRYNEQFF. CDR3 sequence (DNA): TGTGCCAGCAGCTCTCCACCAAGATACAATGAGCAGTTCTTC.

The chain has TRBV6-5 and TRBJ2-3, with D perhaps TRBD1 or TRBD2 (5 bases each). Trimming cost V 5 bases and J 2 bases, with 11 bases left between them. This CDR3 is 14 amino acids long. Germline CDR1 is MNHEY and CDR2 is SVGAGI. This CDR3 is CASSTGTNTDTQYF. CDR3 in DNA: TGTGCCAGCAGTACCGGGACCAACACAGATACGCAGTATTTT.

This clone showed up just a few times. This chain connects TRBV7-3 to TRBJ2-1, with 12 positions matching TRBD2. V shed 2 bases and J 10 bases; nucleotides not matched to a gene: 9. Per the germline V gene, CDR1 is SGHTA and CDR2 is FQGTGA. The CDR3 runs to 16 residues. Here the CDR3 reads CASSLHPLAGGYEQFF. Here the CDR3 DNA reads TGTGCCAGCAGCTTACACCCACTAGCGGGGGGATACGAGCAGTTCTTC. The whole variable domain, filled in from reference TRBV7-3 and TRBJ2-1, reads GAGVSQTPSNKVTEKGKYVELRCDPISGHTALYWYRQSLGQGPEFLIYFQGTGAADDSGLPNDRFFAVRPEGSVSTLKIQRTERGDSAVYLCASSLHPLAGGYEQFFGPGTRLTVL.

The J gene is TRBJ2-1, the V gene TRBV6-5; D may be TRBD2 (6 bases). Per germline, CDR1 MNHEY and CDR2 SVGAGI. V was pared by 1 base and J by 7 bases, with 8 bases between. The CDR3 is 13 residues long. The CDR3 sequence: CASSYFRGNEQFF. The CDR3 DNA reads TGTGCCAGCAGTTACTTTCGGGGGAATGAGCAGTTCTTC.

The V gene is TRBV13, the J gene TRBJ2-3; D might be TRBD1 or TRBD2, each matching 5 bases. This CDR3 has 15 residues. The ends were cut back, 5 bases at V and 5 bases at J, with 17 bases in the middle. Per the germline V gene, CDR1 is PRHDT and CDR2 is FYEKMQ (reference sequence). The CDR3 DNA follows: TGTGCCAGCAGCCCAGCCGGGGACGGCCTAGATACGCAGTATTTT. Translated, it gives CASSPAGDGLDTQYF.

This sequence joins TRBV7-2 and TRBJ2-3, with unresolved D. From germline, CDR1 is SGHTA and CDR2 FQGNSA. The CDR3 runs to 16 residues. Trimming pared 4 bases from V and 0 bases from J, leaving 14 bases between. The CDR3 coding sequence is TGTGCCAGCAGCTACTCCGGGCCCACAAGCACAGATACGCAGTATTTT. Protein: CASSYSGPTSTDTQYF.

This chain connects TRBV23-1 to TRBJ2-3; 8 positions agree with TRBD2. TRBV23-1 is annotated as an ORF whose role is uncertain. The CDR3 is made up of 17 amino acids. V shed 2 bases and J 3 bases; nucleotides not matched to a gene: 10. Here the CDR3 reads CASSQNHHAGGTDTQYF. The CDR3 nucleotides are TGCGCCAGCAGTCAAAATCATCATGCGGGAGGAACAGATACGCAGTATTTT.

V and J are TRBV18 and TRBJ2-4; D possibly corresponds to TRBD1 (5 bases). With 4 bases removed from V and 15 bases from J, the gap between germline ends came to 16 bases. The germline CDR1 and CDR2 sequences are KGHSH and LQKENI. The CDR3 has 12 residues. Here the CDR3 reads CASSHSREIWYF. The CDR3 region has the DNA TGTGCCAGCTCACACTCCAGGGAAATTTGGTACTTC.

This sequence joins TRBV19 and TRBJ1-6; possibly TRBD1 for D (6 bases). Germline V gene data show CDR1 as LNHDA and CDR2 as SQIVND (reference sequence). V lost 6 bases, J lost 7 bases, and 16 bases lay in between. This CDR3 is 15 amino acids long. The CDR3: CASRAGRGSNSPLHF. The CDR3 coding sequence is TGTGCCAGTAGGGCCGGCAGGGGTTCAAATTCACCCCTCCACTTT.

The V call is TRBV6-2 or TRBV6-3, the J call TRBJ1-1; D remains ambiguous. This CDR3 region has 13 residues. The germline V and J ends were trimmed by 6 bases and 11 bases, with 19 bases remaining between them. Germline CDR1 MNHEY, CDR2 SVGEGT. The chain's CDR3 is CASSPGPFQTAFF. In DNA, the CDR3 is TGTGCCAGCAGCCCTGGCCCGTTTCAGACGGCTTTCTTT.

This chain connects TRBV18 to TRBJ1-6; the D is unclear. V was cut by 1 base and J by 14 bases, with 15 bases left in between. The germline V gene has CDR1 KGHSH and CDR2 LQKENI. The CDR3 contains 14 residues. This chain's CDR3 is CASSPRGIPEALHF. Written as DNA, the CDR3 is TGTGCCAGCTCACCACGCGGGATCCCAGAGGCCCTCCACTTT.

The chain is built from TRBV19 and TRBJ1-5, with D unclear. CDR3 size: 14 residues. Germline V gives CDR1 LNHDA, CDR2 SQIVND (reference sequence). Trimming removed 5 bases at V and 0 bases at J, with 8 bases between. The CDR3 here is CASSQHNSNQPQHF. The CDR3 DNA reads as TGTGCCAGTAGTCAACATAATAGCAATCAGCCCCAGCATTTT. Complete variable domain (other parts from reference TRBV19 and TRBJ1-5): DGGITQSPKYLFRKEGQNVTLSCEQNLNHDAMYWYRQDPGQGLRLIYYSQIVNDFQKGDIAEGYSVSREKKESFPLTVTSAQKNPTAFYLCASSQHNSNQPQHFGDGTRLSIL.

The chain links TRBV11-2 to TRBJ2-7; D unresolved. Per germline, CDR1 SGHAT and CDR2 FQNNGV. V lost 5 bases and J lost 5, with 10 bases in between. This CDR3 is 12 amino acids long. In DNA form, the CDR3 reads TGTGCCAGCAGCGCGATCACAGACGAGCAGTACTTC. Its translation is CASSAITDEQYF.

This sequence joins TRBV2 and TRBJ2-7, with D possibly TRBD1 on 6 matching bases. CDR3 length equals 14 residues. V lost 6 bases and J 6 bases, leaving 18 bases between the germline ends. In germline, CDR1 is SNHLY, CDR2 FYNNEI. The CDR3 region is CASSEGRGRFEQYF. The CDR3 DNA follows: TGTGCCAGCAGCGAGGGCAGGGGACGGTTCGAGCAGTACTTC. Together with reference TRBV2 and TRBJ2-7, the CDR3 gives the full variable domain: EPEVTQTPSHQVTQMGQEVILRCVPISNHLYFYWYRQILGQKVEFLVSFYNNEISEKSEIFDDQFSVERPDGSNFTLKIRSTKLEDSAMYFCASSEGRGRFEQYFGPGTRLTVT.

The CDR3 here is CATRTKTGISNQPQHF. Here the CDR3 DNA reads TGTGCCACCAGGACGAAAACAGGAATTAGCAATCAGCCCCAGCATTTT. The rearrangement uses TRBV15 and TRBJ1-5, with D maybe TRBD1 (5 bases). Germline V gene lookup returns CDR1 LNHNV and CDR2 YYDKDF (reference sequence). The V end was cut by 6 bases, the J end by 0 bases, with 15 bases between. The CDR3 has 16 residues.

Written as DNA, the CDR3 is TGTGCCAGCAGCCAAGGGCTACAGGGAGCTGAAGCTTTCTTT. It specifies CASSQGLQGAEAFF. This chain links TRBV3-1 (or the pseudogene TRBV3-2) with TRBJ1-1, with D tentatively TRBD1 (6 bases). The CDR3 spans 14 residues. V dropped 1 base and J dropped 6 bases, with 12 bases sitting between them. Per the germline V gene, CDR1 is LGHDT and CDR2 is YNNKEL (reference sequence).

This chain links TRBV7-6 with TRBJ1-1, with D hard to call. From germline, CDR1 is SGHVS and CDR2 FNYEAQ. V lost 5 bases to trimming and J lost 4 bases, with 14 bases between them. CDR3 size: 14 residues. The CDR3 loop reads CASSPGTEVTEAFF. The CDR3 DNA reads as TGTGCCAGCAGCCCCGGAACGGAAGTCACTGAAGCTTTCTTT.

This chain links TRBV19 with TRBJ2-2; D is uncertain. CDR1 is LNHDA, CDR2 SQIVND, per germline (reference sequence). The CDR3 contains 17 residues. Trimming left V 7 bases short and J 1 base short, with 19 bases between. The CDR3 here is CASKLRAVTMNTGELFF. The CDR3 DNA reads as TGTGCCAGTAAGCTAAGGGCAGTAACGATGAACACCGGGGAGCTGTTTTTT.

The chain couples TRBV15 to TRBJ2-3; 10 bases line up with TRBD1. CDR1 and CDR2 from the germline V gene are LNHNV and YYDKDF (reference sequence). V shed 3 bases and J 3 bases; nucleotides not matched to a gene: 6. CDR3 length equals 16 residues. This CDR3 reads CATSRGQGLRTDTQYF. For the CDR3, the DNA is TGTGCCACCAGCAGGGGACAGGGGTTAAGGACAGATACGCAGTATTTT.

This clone was seen once. This chain's CDR3 is CASSLWGDRINQPQHF. The CDR3 nucleotides are TGTGCCAGCAGTTTATGGGGGGACAGAATCAATCAGCCCCAGCATTTT. The chain employs TRBV27 and TRBJ1-5, with 7 positions matching TRBD1. This CDR3 comprises 16 residues. The trim removed 1 base at V and 3 bases at J, leaving 6 bases unmatched. Germline CDR1 reads MNHEY; CDR2 reads SMNVEV (reference sequence).

The chain couples TRBV6-2 or TRBV6-3 to TRBJ1-2, with D hard to call. Germline CDR1 reads MNHEY; CDR2 reads SVGEGT. CDR3 length: 13 residues. Trimming removed 0 bases from V and 4 bases from J, with 6 bases in between. The chain's CDR3 is CASSYSSAYGYTF. CDR3 DNA sequence: TGTGCCAGCAGTTACTCGTCGGCCTATGGCTACACCTTC.

This clone was seen just once. This chain links TRBV12-3 or TRBV12-4 with TRBJ2-7; the D gene is possibly TRBD1 (5 bases). The V end lost 4 bases, the J end lost 8 bases, and 12 bases lay between the germline ends. The CDR3 extends over 12 amino acids. CDR3 DNA sequence: TGTGCCAGCAGTTCAGGGCCCTCTCAGCAGTACTTC. Protein product: CASSSGPSQQYF.